These T cell receptor beta chains were read from a single sample in a study of blood T cell repertoires in COVID-19. Profiling relied on immunoSEQ multiplex PCR, and the TCRdb table lists in-frame clones only, not all of them. The data contain about 40,000 clones, almost 90% of them seen just once; the ten biggest clones take up 9% to 14%. The sequenced material came from peripheral blood. These receptors were collected from a man between 65 and 85 years old with acute or convalescent COVID-19. Both conserved end residues are part of each CDR3. A D gene is named only where the DNA matches it firmly. Only part of the rows carry a size: once, few, many, or a class if the clone is expanded.

>TRBJ2-5|TRBD1|TRBV5-1|.
CASSLEQGLGETQYF
TGCGCCAGCAGCTTGGAACAGGGGCTGGGAGAGACCCAGTACTTC
>TRBJ2-3|TRBD2|TRBV9|once
CASSVVLAGASDTQYF
TGTGCCAGCAGCGTAGTTCTAGCGGGAGCGAGCGATACGCAGTATTTT
>TRBJ1-2|.|TRBV5-5|.
CASSFNPPRGRGYTF
TGTGCCAGCAGCTTCAATCCCCCCCGAGGAAGGGGCTACACCTTC
>TRBJ2-1|TRBD2|TRBV6-4|.
CASSAIPGLARNEQFF
TGTGCCAGCAGTGCCATCCCGGGACTAGCTCGGAATGAGCAGTTCTTC
>TRBJ1-5|TRBD1|TRBV9|.
CASSPGQGGNQPQHF
TGTGCCAGCAGTCCTGGACAGGGCGGCAATCAGCCCCAGCATTTT
>TRBJ2-2|TRBD2|TRBV19|.
CASKNELAGYKSNTGELFF
TGTGCCAGTAAGAATGAGCTAGCGGGATATAAGTCGAACACCGGGGAGCTGTTTTTT
>TRBJ2-2|.|TRBV2|.
CASKGDTNTGELFF
TGTGCCAGCAAAGGGGACACGAACACCGGGGAGCTGTTTTTT
>TRBJ2-7|TRBD1|TRBV6-5|.
CASSFPGQNYEQYF
TGTGCCAGCAGTTTCCCGGGACAGAACTACGAGCAGTACTTC
>TRBJ2-7|TRBD2|TRBV29-1|.
CSARLAGDEQYF
TGCAGCGCACGACTAGCGGGAGACGAGCAGTACTTC
>TRBJ1-5|TRBD1|TRBV6-2/TRBV6-3|.
CASSTGGGSGNQPQHF
TGTGCCAGCAGTACAGGGGGCGGTAGTGGCAATCAGCCCCAGCATTTT
>TRBJ2-7|.|TRBV9|.
CASSVAGSEQYF
TGTGCCAGCAGCGTAGCAGGGTCCGAGCAGTACTTC
>TRBJ2-5|.|TRBV6-5|.
CASSPPIETQYF
TGTGCCAGCAGCCCCCCTATTGAGACCCAGTACTTC
>TRBJ2-7|.|TRBV2|.
CASSGDFTGYEQYF
TGTGCCAGCAGTGGGGACTTCACGGGGTACGAGCAGTACTTC
>TRBJ1-1|.|TRBV19|.
CASSMWGEAEAFF
TGTGCCAGTAGTATGTGGGGGGAGGCTGAAGCTTTCTTT
>TRBJ2-5|TRBD1|TRBV24-1|.
CATSDGQGWQETQYF
TGTGCCACCAGTGACGGACAGGGGTGGCAAGAGACCCAGTACTTC
>TRBJ2-7|TRBD2|TRBV6-1|.
CASSEGVAGLYEQYF
TGTGCCAGCAGTGAAGGGGTAGCGGGTCTTTACGAGCAGTACTTC
>TRBJ2-1|TRBD1|TRBV11-2|.
CASSLDRGLYNEQFF
TGTGCCAGCAGCTTAGACAGGGGGCTATACAATGAGCAGTTCTTC
>TRBJ2-5|.|TRBV5-4|.
CASSFPGTQETQYF
TGTGCCAGCAGCTTCCCCGGGACTCAAGAGACCCAGTACTTC
>TRBJ2-3|TRBD2|TRBV7-2|.
CASSLTSGKIADTQYF
TGTGCCAGCAGCTTGACTAGCGGGAAGATTGCAGATACGCAGTATTTT
>TRBJ2-3|.|TRBV5-1|.
CASSLLGLSTDTQYF
TGCGCCAGCAGCCTTCTGGGGCTAAGCACAGATACGCAGTATTTT
>TRBJ2-1|TRBD2|TRBV11-2|.
CASLLAGGSYNEQFF
TGTGCCAGCTTACTAGCGGGGGGTAGTTACAATGAGCAGTTCTTC
>TRBJ1-6|TRBD1|TRBV5-1|once
CASSLGEGATSYNSPLHF
TGCGCCAGCAGCTTGGGTGAGGGGGCAACATCCTATAATTCACCCCTCCACTTT
>TRBJ1-2|.|TRBV5-5|.
CASSLAQGDYGYTF
TGTGCCAGCAGCTTAGCCCAGGGCGACTATGGCTACACCTTC
>TRBJ1-5|TRBD1|TRBV6-5|.
CASSRQGGQPQHF
TGTGCCAGCAGTCGACAGGGCGGCCAGCCCCAGCATTTT
>TRBJ2-5|TRBD2|TRBV19|.
CASSPSRPRGETQYF
TGTGCCAGTAGTCCCTCCCGGCCGCGGGGGGAGACCCAGTACTTC
>TRBJ1-2|TRBD1|TRBV12-3/TRBV12-4|.
CASSPDRGHYTF
TGTGCCAGCAGTCCTGACAGGGGGCACTACACCTTC
>TRBJ2-1|.|TRBV2|.
CASRRDESSYNEQFF
TGTGCCAGCAGGCGGGACGAAAGCTCCTACAATGAGCAGTTCTTC
>TRBJ2-3|TRBD2|TRBV2|.
CARALAGFTDTQYF
TGTGCCAGGGCACTAGCGGGGTTCACAGATACGCAGTATTTT
>TRBJ2-3|.|TRBV18|.
CASSPREAVDTQYF
TGTGCCAGCTCACCACGGGAGGCGGTAGATACGCAGTATTTT
>TRBJ2-1|.|TRBV5-1|.
CASSLGLINEQFF
TGCGCCAGCAGCTTGGGACTGATTAATGAGCAGTTCTTC
>TRBJ1-2|TRBD1|TRBV2|.
CASRGQGDYGYTF
TGTGCCAGCAGGGGACAGGGGGACTATGGCTACACCTTC
>TRBJ2-1|TRBD2|TRBV27|.
CASSSGLAGGPYEQFF
TGTGCCAGCAGTTCGGGACTAGCGGGAGGGCCCTATGAGCAGTTCTTC
>TRBJ1-4|.|TRBV10-3|.
CAISTSTATNEKLFF
TGTGCCATCAGTACTTCGACAGCAACTAATGAAAAACTGTTTTTT
>TRBJ2-1|TRBD2|TRBV5-4|.
CASSLLAGVYNEQFF
TGTGCCAGCAGCTTGCTAGCGGGGGTCTACAATGAGCAGTTCTTC
>TRBJ1-2|TRBD1|TRBV15|.
CATSGQVTNYGYTF
TGTGCCACCTCTGGACAGGTTACTAACTATGGCTACACCTTC
>TRBJ1-1|.|TRBV7-9|.
CASTPRLDRPNTEAFF
TGTGCCAGCACCCCGCGCCTGGACAGACCGAACACTGAAGCTTTCTTT
>TRBJ2-1|TRBD2|TRBV7-3|.
CASSSLAGAYNEQFF
TGTGCCAGCAGCTCACTAGCGGGAGCCTACAATGAGCAGTTCTTC
>TRBJ1-3|.|TRBV4-1|.
CASSQYRETGNTIYF
TGCGCCAGCAGCCAGTATAGGGAGACTGGAAACACCATATATTTT
>TRBJ2-3|TRBD1|TRBV12-5|.
CASGQDRGVTDTQYF
TGTGCTAGTGGTCAGGACAGGGGGGTAACAGATACGCAGTATTTT
>TRBJ2-3|.|TRBV15|.
CATSRALTAQAQGTDTQYF
TGTGCCACCAGCAGAGCACTCACCGCGCAGGCGCAGGGCACAGATACGCAGTATTTT
>TRBJ2-7|TRBD2|TRBV2|.
CASRTSGSSYEQYF
TGTGCCAGCCGAACTAGCGGGAGTTCCTACGAGCAGTACTTC
>TRBJ2-1|.|TRBV28|.
CASSLRQGLYNEQFF
TGTGCCAGCAGTTTAAGACAGGGACTTTACAATGAGCAGTTCTTC
>TRBJ2-2|.|TRBV7-2|.
CASSPAGATGELFF
TGTGCCAGCAGCCCGGCTGGGGCCACCGGGGAGCTGTTTTTT
>TRBJ2-5|TRBD1|TRBV11-2|once
CASSILQGVGETQYF
TGTGCCAGCAGCATACTACAGGGGGTTGGCGAGACCCAGTACTTC
>TRBJ2-2|.|TRBV28|once
CASSFTGPGELFF
TGTGCCAGCAGTTTCACAGGGCCCGGGGAGCTGTTTTTT
>TRBJ1-2|.|TRBV14|.
CASSPGVAGYGYTF
TGTGCCAGCAGCCCAGGTGTCGCGGGTTATGGCTACACCTTC
>TRBJ1-5|.|TRBV20-1|.
CSASFQGGRNQPQHF
TGCAGTGCTAGTTTCCAGGGCGGTCGCAATCAGCCCCAGCATTTT
>TRBJ1-2|TRBD1|TRBV20-1|.
CRAGGTYGYTF
TGCAGGGCAGGGGGCACCTATGGCTACACCTTC
>TRBJ1-3|TRBD1|TRBV4-1|.
CASSQDTTGAGNTIYF
TGCGCCAGCAGCCAAGATACGACAGGGGCTGGAAACACCATATATTTT
>TRBJ2-5|TRBD2|TRBV3-1/TRBV3-2|.
CASSQAGTSGAKDETQYF
TGTGCCAGCAGCCAAGCCGGGACTAGCGGGGCGAAGGACGAGACCCAGTACTTC
>TRBJ2-7|TRBD1|TRBV18|once
CASSPGGTGSYEQYF
TGTGCCAGCTCACCTGGGGGGACAGGGTCATACGAGCAGTACTTC
>TRBJ2-5|TRBD1|TRBV24-1|.
CATSDGQAPGRETQYF
TGTGCCACCAGTGATGGACAGGCCCCGGGACGAGAGACCCAGTACTTC
>TRBJ2-1|.|TRBV7-2|.
CASSYNRDNEQFF
TGTGCCAGCAGCTATAATCGGGATAATGAGCAGTTCTTC
>TRBJ2-1|TRBD2|TRBV14|.
CASNRLAGVNEQFF
TGTGCCAGCAACCGACTAGCGGGCGTCAATGAGCAGTTCTTC
>TRBJ1-2|.|TRBV2|.
CATRQLHYGYTF
TGTGCCACACGACAGCTGCACTATGGCTACACCTTC
>TRBJ2-7|TRBD2|TRBV2|.
CASIQLARGRGEQYF
TGTGCCAGCATCCAACTGGCCCGGGGGAGGGGCGAGCAGTACTTC
>TRBJ1-5|.|TRBV28|.
CASSYRQVNQPQHF
TGTGCCAGCAGTTACCGACAGGTCAATCAGCCCCAGCATTTT